This T cell receptor beta chain was identified in a study of shared clonotypes between healthy human individuals. About the research overall: Every donor yielded three CD4 naive, three CD4 memory, two CD8 naive and one CD8 memory plate. Study-level points and caveats: Shared clonotypes: 4.5% to 6% naive CD4, around 4% naive CD8, 2.3% memory CD4, 0.4% memory CD8.

Per the germline V gene, CDR1 is MNHNS and CDR2 is SASEGT. Trimming cost V 7 bases and J 0 bases; bases outside gene matches: 5. CDR3 length: 15 residues. Method: immunoSEQ multiplex PCR; TCRdb's copy keeps in-frame clones and lacks some. The repertoire holds 2 million to 2.5 million clones, with nearly 97% as singletons. Concerning this clone itself: Its target is not known.

The clonotype comes from a man between 18 and 29 years old in good health. The sample consisted of naive CD4+ T cells sorted from blood. The subset denotes: CD45RA+ positively selected. The V and J genes are TRBV6-1 and TRBJ1-1; TRBD1 aligns across 10 bases. CDR3 DNA: TGTGCCAGCACCTGGGACAGGGGCATGAACACTGAAGCTTTCTTT. Amino acids: CASTWDRGMNTEAFF.